This TCR beta chain derives from a study of T cell responses to AZD1222 COVID-19 vaccine. Profiled with immunoSEQ multiplex PCR; TCRdb holds only in-frame clones, not every one. The sample yields roughly 120,000 clones, about 86% seen once. A note on this clone: The antigen is unknown.

General study points: The study sampled repertoires only after the peak T cell response. With two AZD1222 doses given, Spike-specific TCR breadth and depth both rose. Dominant CD4 TCR responses targeted spike regions 160-218 and 743-854.

V shed 4 bases and J shed 0 bases, with 13 bases lying between them. This CDR3 comprises 15 residues. The germline CDR1 and CDR2 sequences are LNHDA and SQIVND (reference sequence). The sequenced sample was peripheral blood, obtained on day 0 of AZD1222 vaccination. This rearrangement joins TRBV19 to TRBJ2-7; D is possibly TRBD2 (5 bases). This receptor was taken from an adult in good health. CDR3 nucleotides: TGTGCCAGTAGTACGGACTTACGGGTCTCCTACGAGCAGTACTTC. It encodes CASSTDLRVSYEQYF.